The 8 T cell receptor beta chains below come from one sample, sequenced in a study of regulatory T cells in long-lasting Graves disease. As to time point: newly diagnosed GD, antithyroid drugs for less than 3 months. Construction of the TCR library relied on RNA isolated from PBMCs. Arm-PCR of CDR3 regions with iRepertoire HTBI primers generated TCR beta libraries. TCRdb re-derived calls from the multiplex PCR reads in MiXCR, one entry per CDR3 protein. The profile covers about 400,000 distinct CDR3 sequences, with around 16% appearing a single time and 20% to 25% taken by the ten largest. The same specimen was also included in a second study, on T cells in Graves' hyperthyroidism and ophthalmopathy.

Specimen: peripheral blood mononuclear cells (PBMCs), collected at new diagnosis, from a patient treated with antithyroid drugs. The source of these receptors is a woman under 30 with Graves disease.

The sample holds many counts of this clonotype. CDR3 region: CASSQVGLGLRVAEAFF. The CDR3 DNA reads TGTGCCAGCAGCCAAGTCGGTTTAGGGCTGAGGGTCGCTGAAGCTTTCTTT. The chain links TRBV3-1 to TRBJ1-1; D is unresolved. This CDR3 has 17 amino acids. CDR1 is LGHDT, CDR2 YNNKEL, per germline (reference sequence). The V and J ends lost 1 base and 6 bases respectively, with 21 bases between them.

This chain links TRBV10-3 with TRBJ1-2; D not resolved. The CDR3 is 12 amino acids. From germline, CDR1 is ENHRY and CDR2 SYGVKD. V was trimmed by 10 bases and J by 8 bases, leaving 17 bases between them. The CDR3 region is CASNPSKGGYTF. CDR3 nucleotides: TGTGCCAGCAATCCTTCTAAAGGGGGCTACACCTTC.

This clonotype has a count of ten or more. CDR3 nucleotides: TGTGCCAGCAGCCAACCGGGACAGGGGGCAGGGGGCTACACCTTC. Translating gives CASSQPGQGAGGYTF. The V call is TRBV3-1, the J call TRBJ1-2, with 12 nucleotides matching TRBD1. CDR3 length equals 15 residues. Germline V gene sequence: CDR1 LGHDT, CDR2 YNNKEL (reference sequence). Trimming took 2 bases from V and 8 from J; bases not matched to a gene: 6. The full variable domain, with the rest looked up from reference TRBV3-1 and TRBJ1-2, is DTAVSQTPKYLVTQMGNDKSIKCEQNLGHDTMYWYKQDSKKFLKIMFSYNNKELIINETVPNRFSPKSPDKAHLNLHINSLELGDSAVYFCASSQPGQGAGGYTFGSGTRLTVV.

This clonotype has ten or more counts. The rearrangement links TRBV28 to TRBJ2-5; D might be TRBD1 (7 bases). The CDR3 spans 15 residues. V lost 3 bases, J lost 4 bases, and 15 bases lay in between. CDR1 is MDHEN, CDR2 SYDVKM, per germline. The CDR3 is CASSFLGQGGETQYF. As DNA, the CDR3 is TGTGCCAGCAGTTTCTTGGGGCAGGGGGGAGAGACCCAGTACTTC. Using reference TRBV28 and TRBJ2-5 for the parts outside the CDR3, the full variable domain is DVKVTQSSRYLVKRTGEKVFLECVQDMDHENMFWYRQDPGLGLRLIYFSYDVKMKEKGDIPEGYSVSREKKERFSLILESASTNQTSMYLCASSFLGQGGETQYFGPGTRLLVL.

This chain links TRBV7-6 with TRBJ1-1; weak D call: TRBD1 (5 bases). V lost 6 bases to trimming and J lost 4 bases, with 18 bases between them. Germline values: CDR1 SGHVS, CDR2 FNYEAQ. CDR3 length: 15 amino acids. The CDR3 region has the DNA TGTGCCAGCAGTTTGAGTGGGGGGGTGGGCACTGAAGCTTTCTTT. Translated, it gives CASSLSGGVGTEAFF.

This clonotype occurred many times. The chain recombines TRBV18 with TRBJ2-1; 12 positions match TRBD2. V was pared by 5 bases and J by 1 base, with 6 bases of the junction left unmatched. The germline V gene has CDR1 KGHSH and CDR2 LQKENI. This CDR3 has 17 amino acids. The CDR3 coding sequence is TGTGCCAGCTCATCCCGGACTAGCGGGATTTCCTACAATGAGCAGTTCTTC. It codes for CASSSRTSGISYNEQFF.

This clonotype has a handful of counts. CDR3 sequence: CASSLVTTAGYTGELFF. The CDR3 coding sequence is TGTGCCAGCAGCTTGGTGACAACTGCGGGGTACACCGGGGAGCTGTTTTTT. The chain combines TRBV5-8 with TRBJ2-2; perhaps TRBD2 as D (6 bases). V shed 0 bases and J shed 3 bases, with 15 bases lying between them. This CDR3 is built from 17 residues. CDR1 and CDR2 (germline): SGHTS, YDEGEE.

Comment on this clonotype: A clone one base away is much larger, so this may be a read error. The rearrangement joins TRBV6-1 to TRBJ2-1, with 9 bases aligning to TRBD2. CDR1 is MNHNS, CDR2 SASEGT, per germline. V shed 7 bases, J shed 10 bases, and the junction held 8 bases outside the gene matches. This CDR3 contains 13 residues. CDR3 DNA sequence: TGTGCCAGCACACTAGCGGGCTCCTACGAGCAGTTCTTC. Its protein is CASTLAGSYEQFF.